The rows below give T cell receptor beta chains drawn from one sample of a study of T cell responses to AZD1222 COVID-19 vaccine. Generated by immunoSEQ multiplex PCR, the TCRdb table keeps only in-frame clones and is missing some. The table records some 120,000 clones, roughly 90% of them present only once. Sequenced here: peripheral blood, sampled on day 0 of AZD1222 vaccination. The source is an adult in good health. The CDR3 runs from the conserved cysteine through the conserved F or W. Each record gives: clone size, V gene, J gene, D gene, CDR3 protein, CDR3 DNA. D genes are given only for firm matches. Not every row has a clone size; where given, it reads once, few, many or a size class.

clone_size: few; v_call: TRBV9; j_call: TRBJ2-7; d_call: .; cdr3_aa: CASSVEGSSYEQYF; cdr3_nt: TGTGCCAGCAGCGTAGAAGGGAGCTCCTACGAGCAGTACTTC
clone_size: once; v_call: TRBV9; j_call: TRBJ2-7; d_call: .; cdr3_aa: CASSLRPTGKITYEQYF; cdr3_nt: TGTGCCAGCAGCCTCCGACCCACAGGGAAAATAACCTACGAGCAGTACTTC
clone_size: .; v_call: TRBV27; j_call: TRBJ2-5; d_call: TRBD2; cdr3_aa: CASSWGLDRETQYF; cdr3_nt: TGTGCCAGCAGTTGGGGACTAGATAGGGAGACCCAGTACTTC
clone_size: once; v_call: TRBV6-5; j_call: TRBJ2-1; d_call: TRBD2; cdr3_aa: CASSYRAGGSLNEQFF; cdr3_nt: TGTGCCAGCAGTTACAGGGCGGGAGGCTCTTTGAATGAGCAGTTCTTC
clone_size: .; v_call: TRBV7-9; j_call: TRBJ2-5; d_call: .; cdr3_aa: CASSSGLRETQYF; cdr3_nt: TGTGCCAGCAGCTCCGGACTGAGGGAGACCCAGTACTTC
clone_size: .; v_call: TRBV9; j_call: TRBJ1-4; d_call: .; cdr3_aa: CASSVTGFNEKLFF; cdr3_nt: TGTGCCAGCAGCGTTACAGGGTTCAATGAAAAACTGTTTTTT
clone_size: .; v_call: TRBV3-1/TRBV3-2; j_call: TRBJ2-7; d_call: TRBD2; cdr3_aa: CASSQDRTSGGEQYF; cdr3_nt: TGTGCCAGCAGCCAAGATCGGACTAGCGGGGGGGAGCAGTACTTC
clone_size: few; v_call: TRBV7-2; j_call: TRBJ2-3; d_call: TRBD2; cdr3_aa: CASSSLAGGVDTQYF; cdr3_nt: TGTGCCAGCAGCAGTCTAGCGGGAGGTGTAGATACGCAGTATTTT
clone_size: few; v_call: TRBV11-2; j_call: TRBJ1-2; d_call: .; cdr3_aa: CASSSLIDYYGYTF; cdr3_nt: TGTGCCAGCAGCTCACTGATAGATTACTATGGCTACACCTTC
clone_size: .; v_call: TRBV5-1; j_call: TRBJ1-4; d_call: .; cdr3_aa: CASSLGSGVYNEKLFF; cdr3_nt: TGCGCCAGCAGCTTGGGTTCGGGGGTATATAATGAAAAACTGTTTTTT
clone_size: .; v_call: TRBV19; j_call: TRBJ2-2; d_call: TRBD1; cdr3_aa: CASSAGTGNTGELFF; cdr3_nt: TGTGCCAGTAGTGCCGGGACAGGGAACACCGGGGAGCTGTTTTTT
clone_size: .; v_call: TRBV6-5; j_call: TRBJ1-2; d_call: .; cdr3_aa: CASSYGGPEGYTF; cdr3_nt: TGTGCCAGCAGTTACGGAGGGCCGGAAGGCTACACCTTC
clone_size: .; v_call: TRBV19; j_call: TRBJ2-3; d_call: .; cdr3_aa: CASSMGRGADTQYF; cdr3_nt: TGTGCCAGTAGTATGGGAAGGGGCGCAGATACGCAGTATTTT
clone_size: .; v_call: TRBV28; j_call: TRBJ2-7; d_call: .; cdr3_aa: CASSLAGAGGKYEQYF; cdr3_nt: TGTGCCAGCAGTTTAGCCGGAGCAGGGGGGAAGTACGAGCAGTACTTC
clone_size: few; v_call: TRBV7-9; j_call: TRBJ1-2; d_call: TRBD1; cdr3_aa: CASSPSAGQGVITGYTF; cdr3_nt: TGTGCCAGCAGCCCATCCGCGGGACAGGGCGTTATTACGGGCTACACCTTC
clone_size: .; v_call: TRBV5-1; j_call: TRBJ2-7; d_call: .; cdr3_aa: CASSFLARGSYEQYF; cdr3_nt: TGCGCCAGCAGCTTTCTGGCCAGGGGCTCCTACGAGCAGTACTTC
clone_size: .; v_call: TRBV10-2; j_call: TRBJ1-1; d_call: .; cdr3_aa: CASSDTWGNTEAFF; cdr3_nt: TGCGCCAGCAGTGACACATGGGGGAACACTGAAGCTTTCTTT
clone_size: .; v_call: TRBV29-1; j_call: TRBJ1-2; d_call: .; cdr3_aa: CSVENYYGYTF; cdr3_nt: TGCAGCGTTGAAAATTACTATGGCTACACCTTC
clone_size: .; v_call: TRBV11-3; j_call: TRBJ1-4; d_call: .; cdr3_aa: CASTRDPNEKLFF; cdr3_nt: TGTGCCAGCACCAGGGACCCTAATGAAAAACTGTTTTTT
clone_size: .; v_call: TRBV19; j_call: TRBJ2-7; d_call: .; cdr3_aa: CASSVGYEQYF; cdr3_nt: TGTGCCAGTAGTGTGGGCTACGAGCAGTACTTC
clone_size: .; v_call: TRBV5-4; j_call: TRBJ1-1; d_call: .; cdr3_aa: CASSVKIEHEAFF; cdr3_nt: TGTGCCAGCAGCGTTAAAATCGAACATGAAGCTTTCTTT
clone_size: .; v_call: TRBV12-3/TRBV12-4; j_call: TRBJ1-2; d_call: .; cdr3_aa: CASLTGFGYTF; cdr3_nt: TGTGCCAGCCTTACAGGGTTTGGCTACACCTTC
clone_size: .; v_call: TRBV28; j_call: TRBJ1-6; d_call: TRBD1; cdr3_aa: CASSPNNLFRGLGNSPLHF; cdr3_nt: TGTGCCAGCAGTCCAAATAACCTATTCAGGGGGCTGGGGAATTCACCCCTCCACTTT
clone_size: .; v_call: TRBV27; j_call: TRBJ2-2; d_call: .; cdr3_aa: CASSSLSEPPNTGELFF; cdr3_nt: TGTGCCAGCAGTTCCTTATCCGAGCCCCCGAACACCGGGGAGCTGTTTTTT
clone_size: .; v_call: TRBV29-1; j_call: TRBJ2-7; d_call: TRBD1; cdr3_aa: CSVGDRGHEQYF; cdr3_nt: TGCAGCGTTGGGGACAGGGGCCACGAGCAGTACTTC
clone_size: .; v_call: TRBV19; j_call: TRBJ2-7; d_call: .; cdr3_aa: CASSAYSADEQYF; cdr3_nt: TGTGCCAGTAGTGCGTACTCGGCGGACGAGCAGTACTTC
clone_size: .; v_call: TRBV6-5; j_call: TRBJ1-5; d_call: .; cdr3_aa: CASSPGITSGQPQHF; cdr3_nt: TGTGCCAGCAGTCCCGGGATCACTTCGGGTCAGCCCCAGCATTTT
clone_size: .; v_call: TRBV7-9; j_call: TRBJ1-1; d_call: .; cdr3_aa: CASSLSGAEEAFF; cdr3_nt: TGTGCCAGCAGCTTGTCAGGGGCTGAGGAAGCTTTCTTT
clone_size: .; v_call: TRBV7-2; j_call: TRBJ1-4; d_call: TRBD1; cdr3_aa: CASSIRQGRGEKLFF; cdr3_nt: TGTGCCAGCAGCATCCGACAGGGAAGGGGAGAAAAACTGTTTTTT
clone_size: few; v_call: TRBV12-1; j_call: TRBJ1-5; d_call: .; cdr3_aa: CASSLYAHCGGRPPSSEQPQHF; cdr3_nt: TGTGCCAGCAGCTTATACGCCCACTGCGGGGGGCGACCGCCAAGCAGTGAACAGCCCCAGCATTTT
clone_size: .; v_call: TRBV7-9; j_call: TRBJ2-5; d_call: .; cdr3_aa: CASSFRGAETQYF; cdr3_nt: TGTGCCAGCAGCTTTAGGGGAGCTGAGACCCAGTACTTC
clone_size: .; v_call: TRBV27; j_call: TRBJ1-2; d_call: .; cdr3_aa: CASSSAPRNYGYTF; cdr3_nt: TGTGCCAGCAGTTCCGCGCCAAGGAACTATGGCTACACCTTC
clone_size: .; v_call: TRBV4-1; j_call: TRBJ1-5; d_call: .; cdr3_aa: CASSQVVPGDQPQHF; cdr3_nt: TGCGCCAGCAGCCAAGTAGTTCCGGGGGATCAGCCCCAGCATTTT
clone_size: .; v_call: TRBV4-1; j_call: TRBJ1-4; d_call: .; cdr3_aa: CASSQGGATNEKLFF; cdr3_nt: TGCGCCAGCAGCCAAGGGGGAGCAACTAATGAAAAACTGTTTTTT
clone_size: once; v_call: TRBV6-1; j_call: TRBJ2-7; d_call: .; cdr3_aa: CASSDPSGEYF; cdr3_nt: TGTGCCAGCAGTGATCCCTCGGGGGAGTACTTC
clone_size: .; v_call: TRBV18; j_call: TRBJ1-2; d_call: TRBD1; cdr3_aa: CASSRRQGDMNYGYTF; cdr3_nt: TGTGCCAGCTCACGCAGACAGGGGGACATGAACTATGGCTACACCTTC
clone_size: .; v_call: TRBV6-5; j_call: TRBJ1-1; d_call: TRBD1; cdr3_aa: CASSLDRGNWNTEAFF; cdr3_nt: TGTGCCAGCAGTTTGGACAGGGGGAACTGGAACACTGAAGCTTTCTTT
clone_size: .; v_call: TRBV30; j_call: TRBJ1-1; d_call: .; cdr3_aa: CASSAGANTEAFF; cdr3_nt: TGTGCCTCTTCAGCAGGCGCGAACACTGAAGCTTTCTTT
clone_size: once; v_call: TRBV7-3; j_call: TRBJ2-2; d_call: .; cdr3_aa: CASSLRGQNTGELFF; cdr3_nt: TGTGCCAGCAGCCTGCGGGGGCAGAACACCGGGGAGCTGTTTTTT
clone_size: .; v_call: TRBV19; j_call: TRBJ2-7; d_call: TRBD2; cdr3_aa: CASRGAFGGSSYEQYF; cdr3_nt: TGTGCCAGTAGAGGGGCCTTTGGCGGGAGTAGCTACGAGCAGTACTTC
clone_size: once; v_call: TRBV5-4; j_call: TRBJ2-3; d_call: TRBD1; cdr3_aa: CASGQGTDTQYF; cdr3_nt: TGTGCCAGCGGACAGGGGACAGATACGCAGTATTTT
clone_size: once; v_call: TRBV25-1; j_call: TRBJ1-6; d_call: .; cdr3_aa: CASQVMQGHNSPLHF; cdr3_nt: TGTGCCAGCCAAGTGATGCAGGGCCATAATTCACCCCTCCACTTT
clone_size: .; v_call: TRBV10-3; j_call: TRBJ2-2; d_call: .; cdr3_aa: CAISVDGPTTGELFF; cdr3_nt: TGTGCCATCAGTGTCGATGGCCCCACCACCGGGGAGCTGTTTTTT
clone_size: .; v_call: TRBV5-5; j_call: TRBJ2-7; d_call: TRBD1; cdr3_aa: CASSSSGTVAYEQYF; cdr3_nt: TGTGCCAGCAGCTCTTCCGGGACAGTCGCCTACGAGCAGTACTTC
clone_size: once; v_call: TRBV4-3; j_call: TRBJ1-1; d_call: .; cdr3_aa: CASSQDLAGMNTEAFF; cdr3_nt: TGCGCCAGCAGCCAAGATCTTGCAGGGATGAACACTGAAGCTTTCTTT
clone_size: .; v_call: TRBV7-2; j_call: TRBJ2-1; d_call: .; cdr3_aa: CAVRRNENEQFF; cdr3_nt: TGTGCCGTACGGAGGAACGAGAATGAGCAGTTCTTC
clone_size: .; v_call: TRBV19; j_call: TRBJ1-3; d_call: .; cdr3_aa: CASSMVGNSGNTIYF; cdr3_nt: TGTGCCAGTAGTATGGTCGGAAACTCTGGAAACACCATATATTTT
clone_size: .; v_call: TRBV6-5; j_call: TRBJ2-7; d_call: TRBD1; cdr3_aa: CASSLGQGAYEQYF; cdr3_nt: TGTGCCAGCAGTCTAGGACAGGGGGCCTACGAGCAGTACTTC